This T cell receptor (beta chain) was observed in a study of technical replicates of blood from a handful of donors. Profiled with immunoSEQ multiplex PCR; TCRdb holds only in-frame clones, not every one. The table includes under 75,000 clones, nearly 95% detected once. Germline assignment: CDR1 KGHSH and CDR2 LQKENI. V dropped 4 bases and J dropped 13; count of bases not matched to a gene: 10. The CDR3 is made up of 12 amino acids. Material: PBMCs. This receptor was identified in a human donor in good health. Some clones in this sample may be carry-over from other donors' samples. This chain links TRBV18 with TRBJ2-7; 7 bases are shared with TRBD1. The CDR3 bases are TGTGCCAGCTCACGTGGTCGAGACAGGGCTTACTTC. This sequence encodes CASSRGRDRAYF.